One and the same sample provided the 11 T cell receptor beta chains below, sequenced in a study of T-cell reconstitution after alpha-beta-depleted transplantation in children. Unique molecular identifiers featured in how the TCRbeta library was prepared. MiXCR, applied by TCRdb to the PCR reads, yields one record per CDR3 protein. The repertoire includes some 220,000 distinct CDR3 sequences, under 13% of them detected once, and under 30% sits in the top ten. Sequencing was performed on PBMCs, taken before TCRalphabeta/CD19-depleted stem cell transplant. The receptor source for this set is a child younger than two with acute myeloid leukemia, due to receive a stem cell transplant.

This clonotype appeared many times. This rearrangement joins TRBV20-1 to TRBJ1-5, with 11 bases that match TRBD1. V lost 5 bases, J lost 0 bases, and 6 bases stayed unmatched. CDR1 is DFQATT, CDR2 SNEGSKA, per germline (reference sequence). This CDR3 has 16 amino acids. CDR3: CSARDRGSYSNQPQHF. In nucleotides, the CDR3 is TGCAGTGCTCGGGACAGGGGGTCATATAGCAATCAGCCCCAGCATTTT.

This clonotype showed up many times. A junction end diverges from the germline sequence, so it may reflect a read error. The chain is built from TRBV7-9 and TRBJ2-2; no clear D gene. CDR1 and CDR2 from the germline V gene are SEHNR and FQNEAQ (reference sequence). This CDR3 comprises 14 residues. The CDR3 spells CASSLDVNAGELFF. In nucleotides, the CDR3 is TGTGCCAGCAGCTTAGACGTGAACGCCGGGGAGCTGTTTTTT.

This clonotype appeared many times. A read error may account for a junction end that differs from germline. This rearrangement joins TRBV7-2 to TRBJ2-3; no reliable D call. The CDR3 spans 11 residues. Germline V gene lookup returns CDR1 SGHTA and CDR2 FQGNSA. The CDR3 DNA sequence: TGTGCCAGCAGCTTGATGCTTGTCTGGAATTTT. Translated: CASSLMLVWNF. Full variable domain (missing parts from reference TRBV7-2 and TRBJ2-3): GAGVSQSPSNKVTEKGKDVELRCDPISGHTALYWYRQSLGQGLEFLIYFQGNSAPDKSGLPSDRFSAERTGGSVSTLTIQRTQQEDSAVYLCASSLMLVWNFGPGTRLTVL.

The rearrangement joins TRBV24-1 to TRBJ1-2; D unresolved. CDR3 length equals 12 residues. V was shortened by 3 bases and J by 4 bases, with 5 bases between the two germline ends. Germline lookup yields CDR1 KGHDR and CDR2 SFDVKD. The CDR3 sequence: CATSDTGYGYTF. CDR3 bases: TGTGCCACCAGTGATACGGGCTATGGCTACACCTTC.

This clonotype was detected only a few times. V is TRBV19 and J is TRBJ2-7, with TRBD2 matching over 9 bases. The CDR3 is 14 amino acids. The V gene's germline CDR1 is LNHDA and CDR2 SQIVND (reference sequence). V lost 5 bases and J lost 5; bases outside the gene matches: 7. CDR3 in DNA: TGTGCCAGTAGTCCAGGGACTAGCATCGACGAGCAGTACTTC. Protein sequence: CASSPGTSIDEQYF.

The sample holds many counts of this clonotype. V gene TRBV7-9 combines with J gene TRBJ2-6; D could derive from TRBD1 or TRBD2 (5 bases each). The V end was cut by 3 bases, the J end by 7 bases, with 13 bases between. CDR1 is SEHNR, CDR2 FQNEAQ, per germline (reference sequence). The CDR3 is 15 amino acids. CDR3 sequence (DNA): TGTGCCAGCAGCTTCTCGGGCAGGGACGCCAACGTCCTGACTTTC. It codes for CASSFSGRDANVLTF.

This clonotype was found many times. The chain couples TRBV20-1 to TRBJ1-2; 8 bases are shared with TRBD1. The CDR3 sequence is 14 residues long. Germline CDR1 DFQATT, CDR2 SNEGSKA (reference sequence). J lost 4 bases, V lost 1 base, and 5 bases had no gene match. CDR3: CSARGSGGVYGYTF. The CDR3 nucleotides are TGCAGTGCTAGAGGGTCAGGGGGCGTCTATGGCTACACCTTC.

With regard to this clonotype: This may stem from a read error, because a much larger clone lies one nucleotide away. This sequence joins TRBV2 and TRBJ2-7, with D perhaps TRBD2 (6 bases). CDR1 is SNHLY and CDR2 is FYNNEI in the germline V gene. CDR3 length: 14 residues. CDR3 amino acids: CVSSAGPMTVPQYF. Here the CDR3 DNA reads TGTGTCAGCAGTGCGGGACCCATGACTGTGCCGCAGTACTTC.

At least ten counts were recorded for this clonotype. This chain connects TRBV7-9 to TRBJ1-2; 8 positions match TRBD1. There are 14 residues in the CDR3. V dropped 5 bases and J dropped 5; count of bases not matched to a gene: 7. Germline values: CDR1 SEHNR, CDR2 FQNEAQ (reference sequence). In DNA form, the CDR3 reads TGTGCCAGCAGCCCCGGGACAGGAGATTATGGCTACACCTTC. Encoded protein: CASSPGTGDYGYTF.

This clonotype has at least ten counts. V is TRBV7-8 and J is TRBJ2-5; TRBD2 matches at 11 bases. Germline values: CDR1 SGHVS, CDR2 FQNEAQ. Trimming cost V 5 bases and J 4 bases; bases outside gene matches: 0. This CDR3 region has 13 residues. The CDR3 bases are TGTGCCAGCAGCGGACTAGCGGGAGAGACCCAGTACTTC. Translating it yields CASSGLAGETQYF.

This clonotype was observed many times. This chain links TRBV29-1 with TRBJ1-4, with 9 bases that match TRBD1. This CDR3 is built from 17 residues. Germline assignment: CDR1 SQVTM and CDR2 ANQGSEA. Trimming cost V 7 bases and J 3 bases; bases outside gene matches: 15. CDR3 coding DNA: TGCAGCGCGAAAACTCCGGGACAGGGTTTTGCTAATGAAAAACTGTTTTTT. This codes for CSAKTPGQGFANEKLFF.